The 32 T cell receptor beta chains below come from one sample, sequenced in a study of control samples from healthy donors and cancer patients. TCRdb's table, derived via immunoSEQ multiplex PCR, lists solely in-frame clones and lacks some. The sample has roughly 120,000 clones, 85% to 95% seen once. Sequencing was performed on PBMCs. These receptors all come from a man aged 50 or older with head and neck cancer.

This chain uses TRBV3-1 (or the pseudogene TRBV3-2) with TRBJ1-2; 7 nucleotides agree with TRBD1. The CDR3 covers 14 residues. V lost 2 bases to trimming and J lost 5 bases; unmatched junction nucleotides: 5. CDR1 is LGHDT, CDR2 YNNKEL, per germline (reference sequence). The CDR3 DNA sequence: TGTGCCAGCAGCCAAAGGGGGCGCAGGTATGGCTACACCTTC. It yields the protein CASSQRGRRYGYTF.

The chain carries TRBV6-5 and TRBJ1-1; 7 bases align to TRBD1. This CDR3 has 15 residues. The germline gives CDR1 MNHEY, CDR2 SVGAGI. Germline trimming cut 6 bases from V and 5 bases from J; bases unmatched to any gene: 12. The CDR3 coding sequence is TGTGCCAGCAGACACAGATCAGGGGGAGAGACTGAAGCTTTCTTT. Protein sequence: CASRHRSGGETEAFF.

The chain combines TRBV7-9 with TRBJ1-2, with D possibly matching TRBD1 (6 bases). CDR3 length: 13 amino acids. In germline, CDR1 is SEHNR, CDR2 FQNEAQ (reference sequence). Trimming took 5 bases from V and 5 from J, leaving 12 bases between them. CDR3: CASSGGAAYGYTF. The CDR3 region has the DNA TGTGCCAGCAGCGGGGGCGCGGCTTATGGCTACACCTTC.

The rearrangement links TRBV5-5 to TRBJ1-4; D gene uncertain. CDR1 and CDR2 (germline): SGHKS, YYEKEE (reference sequence). The length of the CDR3 is 17 residues. With 3 bases removed from V and 0 bases from J, the gap between germline ends came to 15 bases. This CDR3 is CASSYLPESATNEKLFF. As DNA, the CDR3 is TGTGCCAGCAGCTATCTACCTGAGTCTGCAACTAATGAAAAACTGTTTTTT.

V is TRBV2 and J is TRBJ2-2; perhaps TRBD1 as D (5 bases). V was trimmed by 6 bases and J by 2 bases, leaving 13 bases between them. This CDR3 has 15 amino acids. The germline V gene has CDR1 SNHLY and CDR2 FYNNEI. This CDR3 reads CASSERQSNTGELFF. In DNA, the CDR3 is TGTGCCAGCAGCGAAAGACAGTCTAACACCGGGGAGCTGTTTTTT.

The rearrangement links TRBV11-2 to TRBJ2-3; TRBD2 might be the D (5 bases). The germline gives CDR1 SGHAT, CDR2 FQNNGV. CDR3 size: 15 residues. Trimming left V 1 base short and J 1 base short, with 9 bases between. The DNA for the CDR3 is TGTGCCAGCAGCTTAGTTAGCGTTCGCACAGATACGCAGTATTTT. Residues: CASSLVSVRTDTQYF.

V gene TRBV5-6 combines with J gene TRBJ1-1; perhaps TRBD1 as D (5 bases). The CDR3 covers 15 residues. Trimming left V 0 bases short and J 0 bases short, with 9 bases between. Germline V gene sequence: CDR1 SGHDT, CDR2 YYEEEE. For the CDR3, the DNA is TGTGCCAGCAGCTTGGGAACAGGTTTGAACACTGAAGCTTTCTTT. Its protein is CASSLGTGLNTEAFF.

The chain carries TRBV28 and TRBJ2-5; the D is unclear. There are 13 residues in the CDR3. The germline V gene has CDR1 MDHEN and CDR2 SYDVKM. V lost 2 bases and J 9 bases, leaving 13 bases between the germline ends. The CDR3 sequence: CASSLAGKLSQYF. The CDR3 nucleotides read TGTGCCAGCAGTTTAGCCGGAAAGTTGTCCCAGTACTTC.

This chain connects TRBV18 to TRBJ1-6; 9 bases are a match to TRBD1. The J segment lost 3 bases and the V segment lost 5 bases, leaving 2 bases of the junction unmatched. Looked up from germline, CDR1 is KGHSH and CDR2 is LQKENI. This CDR3 spans 15 amino acids. This CDR3 reads CASSETGGYNSPLHF. The CDR3 coding sequence is TGTGCCAGCTCAGAGACAGGGGGCTATAATTCACCCCTCCACTTT.

The rearrangement links TRBV10-3 to TRBJ1-2; 9 bases map to TRBD1. Germline lookup yields CDR1 ENHRY and CDR2 SYGVKD. The CDR3 runs to 13 residues. J gave up 6 bases and V 6 bases, and 5 bases lay outside the gene matches. As DNA, the CDR3 is TGTGCCATCAGCCCACGACAGGGGGATGGCTACACCTTC. Its protein product is CAISPRQGDGYTF.

This chain uses TRBV5-6 with TRBJ1-1; D remains ambiguous. The CDR3 has 12 residues. CDR1 SGHDT and CDR2 YYEEEE come from the germline V gene. V dropped 3 bases and J dropped 4 bases, with 7 bases sitting between them. CDR3 in DNA: TGTGCCAGCAGCTCGGGCTCCACTGAAGCTTTCTTT. Translating gives CASSSGSTEAFF.

This clone was picked up one time. The chain has TRBV5-1 and TRBJ2-5; 7 positions agree with TRBD1. CDR3 length: 16 amino acids. Losses at the gene ends were 6 bases for V and 5 bases for J; bases not matched to a gene: 16. Germline assignment: CDR1 SGHRS and CDR2 YFSETQ. The CDR3 here is CASKGTAVKGAETQYF. Here the CDR3 DNA reads TGCGCCAGCAAGGGGACAGCGGTAAAAGGGGCGGAGACCCAGTACTTC.

This rearrangement joins TRBV2 to TRBJ1-5, with 8 bases fitting TRBD1. The ends lost 6 bases at V and 7 bases at J; junction bases unmatched: 5. Germline V CDR1 and CDR2: SNHLY, FYNNEI. The CDR3 consists of 13 residues. The CDR3 bases are TGTGCCAGCAGCTCGGACAGGGACCAGCCCCAGCATTTT. It codes for CASSSDRDQPQHF.

This chain uses TRBV28 with TRBJ2-4, with 8 bases aligning to TRBD2. The trim removed 11 bases at V and 2 bases at J, leaving 11 bases unmatched. The CDR3 contains 15 residues. Germline CDR1 MDHEN, CDR2 SYDVKM. In DNA form, the CDR3 reads TGTGCCGGAGAGCTACGGGAGGGGACCAAAAACATTCAGTACTTC. The encoded protein is CAGELREGTKNIQYF.

The chain is built from TRBV4-3 and TRBJ1-2; D possibly corresponds to TRBD1 (5 bases). In germline, CDR1 is LGHNA, CDR2 YSLEER. V lost 4 bases to trimming and J lost 4 bases, with 13 bases between them. The CDR3 length is 14 residues. This chain's CDR3 is CASSPESGPYGYTF. CDR3 DNA sequence: TGCGCCAGCAGCCCCGAGTCGGGGCCCTATGGCTACACCTTC.

This clone was counted once. The gene calls are TRBV21-1 and TRBJ2-3; no DNA check was done on the table's D call, TRBD1. TRBV21-1 is flagged as a pseudogene. CDR3 size: 19 residues. In DNA form, the CDR3 reads TGTGCCAGCAGCAATTCCCTCCCTGGACACGGCCCCCAAACAGATACGCAGTATTTT. The encoded protein is CASSNSLPGHGPQTDTQYF.

Details on this clone: The junction departs from the called germline gene at one end, perhaps through a read error. The chain is built from TRBV7-3 and TRBJ1-1; D may be TRBD1 (5 bases). Germline V CDR1 and CDR2: SGHTA, FQGTGA. This CDR3 contains 14 residues. This chain's CDR3 is CASSLTDREAEAFF. CDR3 nucleotides: TGTGCCAGCAGCCTAACCGACAGAGAGGCTGAAGCTTTCTTT.

The chain is built from TRBV5-4 and TRBJ2-7; possibly TRBD1 for D (6 bases). Trimming pared 0 bases from V and 4 bases from J, leaving 11 bases between. The CDR3 sequence is 14 residues long. The germline V gene encodes CDR1 SGHNT and CDR2 YYREEE (reference sequence). The CDR3 DNA reads as TGTGCCAGCAGCTTGGGACCTCAGGGGTACGAGCAGTACTTC. As protein: CASSLGPQGYEQYF.

DNA of the CDR3: TGTGCCAGCAGTTTAGGGTGGGACAGGGGGGGTATTTTTGTGGATGGCTACACCTTC. It specifies CASSLGWDRGGIFVDGYTF. The chain combines TRBV28 with TRBJ1-2; 11 bases fit TRBD1. Germline-derived CDR1 and CDR2 are MDHEN and SYDVKM. The CDR3 extends over 19 amino acids. V lost 2 bases, J lost 6 bases, and 17 bases stayed unmatched.

The chain is built from TRBV5-1 and TRBJ2-7; 8 bases are a match to TRBD1. V dropped 0 bases and J dropped 0; count of bases not matched to a gene: 5. CDR3 length: 16 amino acids. The germline gives CDR1 SGHRS, CDR2 YFSETQ. CDR3 residues: CASSLGDRINSYEQYF. The CDR3 nucleotides read TGCGCCAGCAGCTTGGGGGACAGGATTAACTCCTACGAGCAGTACTTC. The full variable domain, its missing parts supplied by reference TRBV5-1 and TRBJ2-7, is KAGVTQTPRYLIKTRGQQVTLSCSPISGHRSVSWYQQTPGQGLQFLFEYFSETQRNKGNFPGRFSGRQFSNSRSEMNVSTLELGDSALYLCASSLGDRINSYEQYFGPGTRLTVT.

Comments on this clone: The sample contains more than one DNA sequence encoding this CDR3. This chain joins TRBV9 and TRBJ2-7; TRBD1 aligns across 7 bases. Germline V lookup: CDR1 SGDLS, CDR2 YYNGEE. The CDR3 length is 13 residues. The trim removed 4 bases at V and 3 bases at J, leaving 4 bases unmatched. CDR3 protein: CASSPRDSYEQYF. DNA of the CDR3: TGTGCCAGCAGCCCTAGGGACAGCTACGAGCAGTACTTC.

The rearrangement joins TRBV12-3 or TRBV12-4 to TRBJ1-2; a possible D gene is TRBD1 (5 bases). The CDR3 consists of 12 residues. The V end was cut by 3 bases, the J end by 5 bases, with 7 bases between. In nucleotides, the CDR3 is TGTGCCAGCAGTTTCGACAGTTATGGCTACACCTTC. Amino acid sequence: CASSFDSYGYTF.

This clone turned up a few times. The CDR3 DNA reads as TGCAGCGTTGAGGGTAACTATGGCTACACCTTC. Translated: CSVEGNYGYTF. This chain uses TRBV29-1 with TRBJ1-2; D not resolved. The germline V gene has CDR1 SQVTM and CDR2 ANQGSEA. V lost 3 bases, J lost 1 base, and 3 bases lay in between. The CDR3 is 11 amino acids. Full variable domain (outside the CDR3, taken from reference TRBV29-1 and TRBJ1-2): SAVISQKPSRDICQRGTSLTIQCQVDSQVTMMFWYRQQPGQSLTLIATANQGSEATYESGFVIDKFPISRPNLTFSTLTVSNMSPEDSSIYLCSVEGNYGYTFGSGTRLTVV.

This chain uses TRBV27 with TRBJ2-7; 10 bases line up with TRBD1. CDR1 is MNHEY, CDR2 SMNVEV, per germline (reference sequence). This CDR3 has 19 amino acids. The trim removed 2 bases at V and 2 bases at J, leaving 15 bases unmatched. CDR3 DNA: TGTGCCAGCAGTTTAATGGGACAGGGGCCAGAAAACCCCCCCTACGAGCAGTACTTC. It translates to CASSLMGQGPENPPYEQYF.

The rearrangement uses TRBV6-5 and TRBJ2-7; D gene ambiguous. Trimming pared 7 bases from V and 0 bases from J, leaving 10 bases between. CDR1 is MNHEY and CDR2 is SVGAGI in the germline V gene. This CDR3 comprises 13 residues. Written as DNA, the CDR3 is TGTGCCAGCATTTCCGCGACCTCCTACGAGCAGTACTTC. Translating gives CASISATSYEQYF.

For this clone: At one end, the junction sequence differs from germline, possibly due to a read error. The V and J genes are TRBV10-1 and TRBJ2-3; 8 bases fit TRBD2. Germline V lookup: CDR1 WNHNN, CDR2 SYGVQD (reference sequence). This CDR3 spans 17 amino acids. CDR3 DNA sequence: TGCGCCAGCAGCCTGAGCCCTAGAGCGGGGGAGCACAGATACGCAGTATTT. Protein product: CASSLSPRAGEHRYAVF.

The chain uses TRBV7-9 and TRBJ2-7; maybe TRBD2 (7 bases). The V gene's germline CDR1 is SEHNR and CDR2 FQNEAQ (reference sequence). The ends were cut back, 2 bases at V and 5 bases at J, with 19 bases in the middle. The CDR3 runs 16 residues. The CDR3 sequence: CASSLRPKGEGDEQYF. As DNA, the CDR3 is TGTGCCAGCAGCTTACGGCCGAAGGGGGAGGGGGACGAGCAGTACTTC.

This chain uses TRBV5-1 with TRBJ1-1; D gene uncertain. This CDR3 spans 13 amino acids. The V and J ends lost 0 bases and 6 bases respectively, with 9 bases between them. Per germline, CDR1 SGHRS and CDR2 YFSETQ. The CDR3 DNA is TGCGCCAGCAGCTTGGGACCTCCAGCTGAAGCTTTCTTT. Its translation: CASSLGPPAEAFF. The whole variable domain, filled in from reference TRBV5-1 and TRBJ1-1, reads KAGVTQTPRYLIKTRGQQVTLSCSPISGHRSVSWYQQTPGQGLQFLFEYFSETQRNKGNFPGRFSGRQFSNSRSEMNVSTLELGDSALYLCASSLGPPAEAFFGQGTRLTVV.

This clone has just a few counts. The chain links TRBV20-1 to TRBJ1-2; D not resolved. Trimming stripped 4 bases from V and 7 bases from J, with 10 bases between. The V gene's germline CDR1 is DFQATT and CDR2 SNEGSKA (reference sequence). The CDR3 sequence is 11 residues long. The DNA for the CDR3 is TGCAGTGCTAACGCTGGGCGTGGCTACACCTTC. This codes for CSANAGRGYTF.

The chain employs TRBV28 and TRBJ2-1; D may be TRBD1 (6 bases). The V end was cut by 7 bases, the J end by 3 bases, with 19 bases between. Germline V gene sequence: CDR1 MDHEN, CDR2 SYDVKM. The CDR3 length is 16 residues. The chain's CDR3 is CASNPPAGAYYNEQFF. In DNA form, the CDR3 reads TGTGCCAGCAACCCTCCCGCAGGGGCCTACTACAATGAGCAGTTCTTC.

This clone was seen just once. The chain is built from TRBV7-3 and TRBJ2-3, with 10 bases matching TRBD2. The CDR3 contains 14 residues. Germline CDR1 reads SGHTA; CDR2 reads FQGTGA. J gave up 2 bases and V 5 bases, and 1 base lay outside the gene matches. Written as DNA, the CDR3 is TGTGCCAGCAGCACTAGCGGGGCCACAGATACGCAGTATTTT. It yields the protein CASSTSGATDTQYF.

The chain recombines TRBV11-2 with TRBJ2-1, with D maybe TRBD1 (5 bases). Germline V gene lookup returns CDR1 SGHAT and CDR2 FQNNGV. V was shortened by 2 bases and J by 9 bases, with 14 bases between the two germline ends. CDR3 length: 14 residues. The CDR3 nucleotides are TGTGCCAGCAGCTTAAAAGGGGTATTCGGTGAGCAGTTCTTC. The encoded protein is CASSLKGVFGEQFF.